These T cell receptor beta chains were read from a single sample in a study of CD8 T cells in Susac syndrome. TCRdb passed the immunoSEQ multiplex PCR reads through MiXCR, listing each CDR3 protein once. Of about 210,000 distinct CDR3 sequences detected, nearly 97% appear once; the ten largest clones hold 0.085% to 0.095%. The sample comprised CD4+ T cells from PBMCs. These receptors all stem from a human donor with multiple sclerosis. Both conserved end residues are part of each CDR3. The order of the fields is clone size, V gene, D gene, J gene, CDR3 DNA, CDR3 protein. A D gene is named only where the DNA matches it firmly. Size values are once, few and many counts, or a class for expanded clones, and some rows have none.

clone size: NA
V gene: TRBV3-1
D gene: NA
J gene: TRBJ2-5
CDR3 DNA: TGTGCCAGCAGCCAGGACTGGCAAGAGACCCAGTACTTC
CDR3 protein: CASSQDWQETQYF

clone size: NA
V gene: TRBV20-1
D gene: NA
J gene: TRBJ1-1
CDR3 DNA: TGCAGTGCTAGAGGGTGGACCTCCGGGACTGAAGCTTTCTTT
CDR3 protein: CSARGWTSGTEAFF

clone size: NA
V gene: TRBV15
D gene: NA
J gene: TRBJ2-5
CDR3 DNA: TGTGCCACCAGCACCGGACAGACTCAAGAGACCCAGTACTTC
CDR3 protein: CATSTGQTQETQYF

clone size: NA
V gene: TRBV20-1
D gene: NA
J gene: TRBJ2-5
CDR3 DNA: TGCAGTGCTGGCCCCGCCGAGACCCAGTACTTC
CDR3 protein: CSAGPAETQYF

clone size: NA
V gene: TRBV5-1
D gene: NA
J gene: TRBJ2-1
CDR3 DNA: TGCGCCAGCAGCCCGCCAACAGGGTTCTTC
CDR3 protein: CASSPPTGFF

clone size: NA
V gene: TRBV28
D gene: NA
J gene: TRBJ2-2
CDR3 DNA: TGTGCCAGCACACAGATGATGAACACCGGGGAGCTGTTTTTT
CDR3 protein: CASTQMMNTGELFF

clone size: NA
V gene: TRBV5-1
D gene: TRBD1
J gene: TRBJ2-2
CDR3 DNA: TGCGCCAGCAACCGACAGGGGGATAGCACCGGGGAGCTGTTTTTT
CDR3 protein: CASNRQGDSTGELFF

clone size: NA
V gene: TRBV20-1
D gene: TRBD2
J gene: TRBJ2-1
CDR3 DNA: TGCAGTGCTATCCCGACTAGCGGGAGCTACAATGAGCAGTTCTTC
CDR3 protein: CSAIPTSGSYNEQFF

clone size: NA
V gene: TRBV3-1
D gene: NA
J gene: TRBJ2-5
CDR3 DNA: TGTGCCAGCAGCCAACGGGAAGAGACCCAGTACTTC
CDR3 protein: CASSQREETQYF

clone size: NA
V gene: TRBV6-5
D gene: NA
J gene: TRBJ2-3
CDR3 DNA: TGTGCCAGCCGCTCCCCGGAAGGAGTGGGTACGCAGTATTTT
CDR3 protein: CASRSPEGVGTQYF

clone size: NA
V gene: TRBV18
D gene: TRBD2
J gene: TRBJ2-6
CDR3 DNA: TGTGCCAGCTCGAGGACTAGCGGGAGTCCCGGGGCCAACGTCCTGACTTTC
CDR3 protein: CASSRTSGSPGANVLTF

clone size: NA
V gene: TRBV19
D gene: TRBD1
J gene: TRBJ1-2
CDR3 DNA: TGTGCCAGTAGAAGACAGGGGCCCACTAACTATGGCTACACCTTC
CDR3 protein: CASRRQGPTNYGYTF

clone size: once
V gene: TRBV3-1
D gene: TRBD2
J gene: TRBJ2-5
CDR3 DNA: TGTGCCAGCAGCCAAGCGACTAGCGGGGAGACCCAGTACTTC
CDR3 protein: CASSQATSGETQYF

clone size: NA
V gene: TRBV5-1
D gene: NA
J gene: TRBJ2-7
CDR3 DNA: TGCGCCAGCAGGGACGCAGGGGAGAGTCCCCAAAAGTACTTC
CDR3 protein: CASRDAGESPQKYF

clone size: NA
V gene: TRBV6-1
D gene: NA
J gene: TRBJ1-5
CDR3 DNA: TGTGCCAGCACCCGAACAGGGATTTTGGAGCCCCAGCATTTT
CDR3 protein: CASTRTGILEPQHF

clone size: NA
V gene: TRBV11-3
D gene: NA
J gene: TRBJ2-1
CDR3 DNA: TGTGCCAGCATCGGCCGGGACTCCAATGAGCAGTTCTTC
CDR3 protein: CASIGRDSNEQFF

clone size: NA
V gene: TRBV3-1
D gene: NA
J gene: TRBJ1-6
CDR3 DNA: TGTGCCAGCAGCCAAGAGCAGGGATCACCCCTCCACTTT
CDR3 protein: CASSQEQGSPLHF

clone size: once
V gene: TRBV13
D gene: NA
J gene: TRBJ1-6
CDR3 DNA: TGTGCCAGCAGCTGGTCCCACTCCAATTCACCCCTCCACTTT
CDR3 protein: CASSWSHSNSPLHF

clone size: NA
V gene: TRBV20-1
D gene: NA
J gene: TRBJ1-5
CDR3 DNA: TGCAGTGCCTATGGGAGCGGGAATCAGCCCCAGCATTTT
CDR3 protein: CSAYGSGNQPQHF

clone size: few
V gene: TRBV12-3/TRBV12-4
D gene: NA
J gene: TRBJ2-5
CDR3 DNA: TGTGCCAGCAGTTTGGTCCAAGAGACCCAGTACTTC
CDR3 protein: CASSLVQETQYF

clone size: NA
V gene: TRBV20-1
D gene: NA
J gene: TRBJ1-2
CDR3 DNA: TGCAGTGCTAGGTTAGAACAGGGCATCGGCTACACCTTC
CDR3 protein: CSARLEQGIGYTF

clone size: NA
V gene: TRBV30
D gene: TRBD1
J gene: TRBJ1-1
CDR3 DNA: TGTGCTGCTAAGGACAGGGGGCTTCGGGCTTTCTTT
CDR3 protein: CAAKDRGLRAFF

clone size: NA
V gene: TRBV24-1
D gene: TRBD2
J gene: TRBJ2-1
CDR3 DNA: TGTGCCACCAGTGACCGCACTAGCGGGAGAGGGAATGAGCAGTTCTTC
CDR3 protein: CATSDRTSGRGNEQFF

clone size: few
V gene: TRBV7-6
D gene: NA
J gene: TRBJ1-1
CDR3 DNA: TGTGCCAGCAGCCCGAGTTGGGGGAACACTGAAGCTTTCTTT
CDR3 protein: CASSPSWGNTEAFF

clone size: NA
V gene: TRBV20-1
D gene: TRBD1
J gene: TRBJ1-1
CDR3 DNA: TGCAGTGCTAGACCCACTTCGGGACAGGGGAACACTGAAGCTTTCTTT
CDR3 protein: CSARPTSGQGNTEAFF

clone size: NA
V gene: TRBV2
D gene: NA
J gene: TRBJ1-2
CDR3 DNA: TGTGCCAGCGGGGATACAGGGTTGATGGGCTACACCTTC
CDR3 protein: CASGDTGLMGYTF

clone size: NA
V gene: TRBV9
D gene: NA
J gene: TRBJ2-3
CDR3 DNA: TGTGCCAGCAGCGTAGGAGGACTAACCACAGATACGCAGTATTTT
CDR3 protein: CASSVGGLTTDTQYF

clone size: once
V gene: TRBV20-1
D gene: NA
J gene: TRBJ1-6
CDR3 DNA: TGCAGTGCTAGGCCAGGGTTGGATTCACCCCTCCACTTT
CDR3 protein: CSARPGLDSPLHF

clone size: NA
V gene: TRBV28
D gene: TRBD1
J gene: TRBJ2-4
CDR3 DNA: TGTGCCAGCAGTTCACAACAGGGGAACATTCAGTACTTC
CDR3 protein: CASSSQQGNIQYF

clone size: once
V gene: TRBV9
D gene: NA
J gene: TRBJ2-1
CDR3 DNA: TGTGCCAGCAGCGTAGTTGGGGCGCATGAGCAGTTCTTC
CDR3 protein: CASSVVGAHEQFF

clone size: NA
V gene: TRBV6-5
D gene: NA
J gene: TRBJ1-5
CDR3 DNA: TGTGCCAGCTCCCGCACAATAAATCAGCCCCAGCATTTT
CDR3 protein: CASSRTINQPQHF

clone size: few
V gene: TRBV11-2
D gene: NA
J gene: TRBJ1-2
CDR3 DNA: TGTGCCAGCAGCTTAGACAGAAGAACAGCCCCCTATGGCTACACCTTC
CDR3 protein: CASSLDRRTAPYGYTF

clone size: NA
V gene: TRBV28
D gene: TRBD2
J gene: TRBJ2-7
CDR3 DNA: TGTGCCAGCAGCCGACATAGCGGGAGCTCCTACGAGCAGTACTTC
CDR3 protein: CASSRHSGSSYEQYF

clone size: NA
V gene: TRBV5-1
D gene: NA
J gene: TRBJ2-7
CDR3 DNA: TGCGCCAGCAGCTTGGTTGTGGGTAACTACGAGCAGTACTTC
CDR3 protein: CASSLVVGNYEQYF

clone size: NA
V gene: TRBV4-2
D gene: TRBD2
J gene: TRBJ2-3
CDR3 DNA: TGTGCCAGCAGCCCCCGACCGGGACTAGCGGGAGCAACAGATACGCAGTATTTT
CDR3 protein: CASSPRPGLAGATDTQYF

clone size: NA
V gene: TRBV9
D gene: NA
J gene: TRBJ1-2
CDR3 DNA: TGTGCCAGCAGCGTAGCGGACGCCCCGGGCTACACCTTC
CDR3 protein: CASSVADAPGYTF

clone size: NA
V gene: TRBV20-1
D gene: NA
J gene: TRBJ1-5
CDR3 DNA: TGCAGTGCTAAGGACCCACTTAATCAGCCCCAGCATTTT
CDR3 protein: CSAKDPLNQPQHF

clone size: NA
V gene: TRBV6-5
D gene: TRBD2
J gene: TRBJ2-3
CDR3 DNA: TGTGCCAGCAGTTTCCTTCAAGCGGGGGGGCCGGATACGCAGTATTTT
CDR3 protein: CASSFLQAGGPDTQYF

clone size: NA
V gene: TRBV14
D gene: NA
J gene: TRBJ2-7
CDR3 DNA: TGTGCCAGCAGCCAAGATTGGAAGATCCACGAGCAGTACTTC
CDR3 protein: CASSQDWKIHEQYF

clone size: once
V gene: TRBV20-1
D gene: TRBD2
J gene: TRBJ2-1
CDR3 DNA: TGCAGTGCCGAGCGGGGAAATGAGCAGTTCTTC
CDR3 protein: CSAERGNEQFF

clone size: NA
V gene: TRBV29-1
D gene: TRBD2
J gene: TRBJ2-3
CDR3 DNA: TGCAGCGGCATCGGGGGGAGGGGCACAGATACGCAGTATTTT
CDR3 protein: CSGIGGRGTDTQYF

clone size: NA
V gene: TRBV15
D gene: NA
J gene: TRBJ1-2
CDR3 DNA: TGTGCCACCAGCAGAGATTGGCCGGACGGCTACACCTTC
CDR3 protein: CATSRDWPDGYTF

clone size: NA
V gene: TRBV11-2
D gene: TRBD1
J gene: TRBJ2-7
CDR3 DNA: TGTGCCAGCAGCTTAGCAGGACAGGGGCGCGACGAGCAGTACTTC
CDR3 protein: CASSLAGQGRDEQYF

clone size: once
V gene: TRBV20-1
D gene: NA
J gene: TRBJ2-1
CDR3 DNA: TGCAGTGCGGAGGGGTCCCCCAGAGACAATGAGCAGTTCTTC
CDR3 protein: CSAEGSPRDNEQFF

clone size: NA
V gene: TRBV4-1
D gene: NA
J gene: TRBJ1-5
CDR3 DNA: TGCGCCAGCAGCCGGACGGGTAGCAATCAGCCCCAGCATTTT
CDR3 protein: CASSRTGSNQPQHF

clone size: NA
V gene: TRBV9
D gene: TRBD1
J gene: TRBJ1-2
CDR3 DNA: TGTGCCAGCAGCACCGGGACAGCGGAGTCGCGCTACACCTTC
CDR3 protein: CASSTGTAESRYTF

clone size: NA
V gene: TRBV29-1
D gene: TRBD2
J gene: TRBJ2-1
CDR3 DNA: TGCAGCGTTGAAGGCGGGGGACTAGCGGGAAGGGATGAGCAGTTCTTC
CDR3 protein: CSVEGGGLAGRDEQFF

clone size: few
V gene: TRBV7-9
D gene: NA
J gene: TRBJ2-6
CDR3 DNA: TGTGCCAGCAGCCTCACCGTCTCTGGGGCCAACGTCCTGACTTTC
CDR3 protein: CASSLTVSGANVLTF

clone size: NA
V gene: TRBV24-1
D gene: TRBD1
J gene: TRBJ2-3
CDR3 DNA: TGTGCCACCAGTGACTGGACAGGGGACACAGATACGCAGTATTTT
CDR3 protein: CATSDWTGDTDTQYF

clone size: NA
V gene: TRBV12-3/TRBV12-4
D gene: NA
J gene: TRBJ2-1
CDR3 DNA: TGTGCCAGCAGCTTTACAGCGAAGGACTACAATGAGCAGTTCTTC
CDR3 protein: CASSFTAKDYNEQFF

clone size: NA
V gene: TRBV5-4
D gene: TRBD2
J gene: TRBJ2-1
CDR3 DNA: TGTGCCAGCAGACCCGGGGGGGGATACAATGAGCAGTTCTTC
CDR3 protein: CASRPGGGYNEQFF

clone size: NA
V gene: TRBV20-1
D gene: TRBD2
J gene: TRBJ2-3
CDR3 DNA: TGCAGTGCTATGTTTCTAGCGGGGGGCCCAGATACGCAGTATTTT
CDR3 protein: CSAMFLAGGPDTQYF

clone size: NA
V gene: TRBV29-1
D gene: NA
J gene: TRBJ1-4
CDR3 DNA: TGCAGCGTCCTCGGTGGGCATGGGGGTGAAAAACTGTTTTTT
CDR3 protein: CSVLGGHGGEKLFF

clone size: NA
V gene: TRBV27
D gene: TRBD1
J gene: TRBJ1-4
CDR3 DNA: TGTGCCAGCAGAAAAACAGGGGTTGGGGCCGAAAAACTGTTTTTT
CDR3 protein: CASRKTGVGAEKLFF

clone size: few
V gene: TRBV3-1
D gene: TRBD2
J gene: TRBJ2-1
CDR3 DNA: TGTGCCAGCAGCCGGGCCGGGGGGAGTTACAATGAGCAGTTCTTC
CDR3 protein: CASSRAGGSYNEQFF

clone size: NA
V gene: TRBV20-1
D gene: TRBD2
J gene: TRBJ2-1
CDR3 DNA: TGCAGTGCTAGACTAGCGGGGGGGCTTAATGAGCAGTTCTTC
CDR3 protein: CSARLAGGLNEQFF

clone size: NA
V gene: TRBV25-1
D gene: NA
J gene: TRBJ1-3
CDR3 DNA: TGTGCCAGCAGCGACATTACAAGGTCGGGAAACACCATATATTTT
CDR3 protein: CASSDITRSGNTIYF

clone size: NA
V gene: TRBV9
D gene: NA
J gene: TRBJ2-2
CDR3 DNA: TGTGCCAGCAGCGTAGCCGGGCAGCGAACCGGGGAGCTGTTTTTT
CDR3 protein: CASSVAGQRTGELFF

clone size: NA
V gene: TRBV4-2
D gene: TRBD2
J gene: TRBJ2-5
CDR3 DNA: TGTGCCAGCAGCCAAGGGAGCGGGAGGGCCGCAGAGACCCAGTACTTC
CDR3 protein: CASSQGSGRAAETQYF